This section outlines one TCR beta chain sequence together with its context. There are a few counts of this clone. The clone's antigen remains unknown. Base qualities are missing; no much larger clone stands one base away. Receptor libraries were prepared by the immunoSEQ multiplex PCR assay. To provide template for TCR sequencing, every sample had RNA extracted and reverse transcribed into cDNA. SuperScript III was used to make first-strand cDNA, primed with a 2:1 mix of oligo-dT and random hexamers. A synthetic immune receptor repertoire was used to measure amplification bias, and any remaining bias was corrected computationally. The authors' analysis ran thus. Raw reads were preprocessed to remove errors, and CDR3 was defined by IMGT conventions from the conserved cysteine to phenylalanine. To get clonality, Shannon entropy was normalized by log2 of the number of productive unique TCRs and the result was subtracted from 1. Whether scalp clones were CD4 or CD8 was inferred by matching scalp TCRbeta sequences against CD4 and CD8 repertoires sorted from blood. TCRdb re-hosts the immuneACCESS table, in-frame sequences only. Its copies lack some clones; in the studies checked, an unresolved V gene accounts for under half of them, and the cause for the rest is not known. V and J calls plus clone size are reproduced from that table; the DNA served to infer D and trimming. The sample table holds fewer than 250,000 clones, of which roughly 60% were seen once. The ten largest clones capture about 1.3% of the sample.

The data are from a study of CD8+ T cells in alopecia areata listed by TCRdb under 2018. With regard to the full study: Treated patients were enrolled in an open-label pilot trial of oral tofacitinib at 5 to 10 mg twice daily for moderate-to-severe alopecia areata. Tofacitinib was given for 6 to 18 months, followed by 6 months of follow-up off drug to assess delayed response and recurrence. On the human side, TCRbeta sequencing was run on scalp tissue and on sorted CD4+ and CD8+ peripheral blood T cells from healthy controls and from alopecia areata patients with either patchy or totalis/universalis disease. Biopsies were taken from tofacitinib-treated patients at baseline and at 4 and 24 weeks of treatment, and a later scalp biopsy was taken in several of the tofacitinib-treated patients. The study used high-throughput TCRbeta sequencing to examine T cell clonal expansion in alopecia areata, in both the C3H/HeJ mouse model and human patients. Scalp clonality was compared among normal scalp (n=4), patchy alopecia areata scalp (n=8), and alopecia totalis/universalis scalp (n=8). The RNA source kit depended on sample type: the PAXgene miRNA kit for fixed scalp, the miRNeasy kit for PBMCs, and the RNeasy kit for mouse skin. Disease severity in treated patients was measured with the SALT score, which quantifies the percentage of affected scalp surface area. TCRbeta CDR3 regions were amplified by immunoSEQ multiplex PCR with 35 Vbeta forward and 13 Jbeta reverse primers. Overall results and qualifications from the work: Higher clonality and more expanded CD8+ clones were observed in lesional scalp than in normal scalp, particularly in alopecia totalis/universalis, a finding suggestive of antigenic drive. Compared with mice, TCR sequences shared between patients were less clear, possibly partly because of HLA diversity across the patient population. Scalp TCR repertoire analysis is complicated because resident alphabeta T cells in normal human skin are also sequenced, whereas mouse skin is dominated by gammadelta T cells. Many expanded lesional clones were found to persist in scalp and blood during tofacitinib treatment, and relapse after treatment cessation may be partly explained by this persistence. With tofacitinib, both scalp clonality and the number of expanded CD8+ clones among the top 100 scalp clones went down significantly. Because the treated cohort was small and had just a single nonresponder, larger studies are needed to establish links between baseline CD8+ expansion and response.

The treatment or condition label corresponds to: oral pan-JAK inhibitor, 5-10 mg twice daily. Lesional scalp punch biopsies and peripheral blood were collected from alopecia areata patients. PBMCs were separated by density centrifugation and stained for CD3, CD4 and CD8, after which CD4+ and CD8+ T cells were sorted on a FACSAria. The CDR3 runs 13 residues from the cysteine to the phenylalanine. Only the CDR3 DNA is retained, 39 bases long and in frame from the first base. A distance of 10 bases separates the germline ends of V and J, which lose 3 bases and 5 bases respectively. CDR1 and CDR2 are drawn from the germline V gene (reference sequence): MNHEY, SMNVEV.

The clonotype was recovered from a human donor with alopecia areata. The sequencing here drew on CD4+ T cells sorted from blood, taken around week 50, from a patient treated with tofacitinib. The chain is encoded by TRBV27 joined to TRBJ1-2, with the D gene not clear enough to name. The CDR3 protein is CASSLAGEYGYTF. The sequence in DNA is TGTGCCAGCAGTTTGGCAGGCGAATATGGCTACACCTTC.